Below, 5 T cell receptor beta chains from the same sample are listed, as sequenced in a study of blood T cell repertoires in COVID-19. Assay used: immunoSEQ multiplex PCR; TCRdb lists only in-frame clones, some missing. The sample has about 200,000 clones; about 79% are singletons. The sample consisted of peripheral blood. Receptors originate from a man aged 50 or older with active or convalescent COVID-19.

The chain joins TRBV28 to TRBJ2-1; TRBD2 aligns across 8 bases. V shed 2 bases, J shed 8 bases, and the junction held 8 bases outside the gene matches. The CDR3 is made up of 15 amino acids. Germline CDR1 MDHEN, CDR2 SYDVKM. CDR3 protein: CASSLQGGRNYEQFF. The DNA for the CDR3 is TGTGCCAGCAGTTTACAGGGCGGGAGGAACTATGAGCAGTTCTTC.

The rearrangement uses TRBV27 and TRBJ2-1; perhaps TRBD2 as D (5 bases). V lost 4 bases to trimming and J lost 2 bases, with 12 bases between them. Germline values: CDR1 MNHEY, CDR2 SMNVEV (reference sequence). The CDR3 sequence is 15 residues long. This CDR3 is CASSSRRLTYNEQFF. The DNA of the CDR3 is TGTGCCAGCAGTTCACGGAGGTTGACCTACAATGAGCAGTTCTTC.

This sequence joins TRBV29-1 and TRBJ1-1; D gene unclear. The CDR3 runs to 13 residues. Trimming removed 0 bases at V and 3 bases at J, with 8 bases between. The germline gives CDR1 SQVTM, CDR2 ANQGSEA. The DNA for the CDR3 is TGCAGCGTTGAAGACAGGATGCACACTGAAGCTTTCTTT. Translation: CSVEDRMHTEAFF.

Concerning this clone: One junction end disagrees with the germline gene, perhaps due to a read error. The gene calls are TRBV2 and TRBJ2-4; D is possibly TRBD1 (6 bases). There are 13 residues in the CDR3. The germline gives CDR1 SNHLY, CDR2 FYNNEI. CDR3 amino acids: CASSAERDIGYCF. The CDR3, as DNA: TGTGCCAGCAGTGCAGAGAGGGACATCGGATACTGCTTC. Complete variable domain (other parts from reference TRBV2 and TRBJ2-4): EPEVTQTPSHQVTQMGQEVILRCVPISNHLYFYWYRQILGQKVEFLVSFYNNEISEKSEIFDDQFSVERPDGSNFTLKIRSTKLEDSAMYFCASSAERDIGYCFGAGTRLSVL.

The CDR3 nucleotides read TGTGCCAGCAGCCAAGCCGGACAGCCTTCTGGAAACACCATATATTTT. It translates to CASSQAGQPSGNTIYF. The gene calls are TRBV14 and TRBJ1-3, with D possibly TRBD1 on 6 matching bases. The CDR3 sequence is 16 residues long. V was trimmed by 1 base and J by 1 base, leaving 11 bases between them. Germline V CDR1 and CDR2: SGHDN, FVKESK.